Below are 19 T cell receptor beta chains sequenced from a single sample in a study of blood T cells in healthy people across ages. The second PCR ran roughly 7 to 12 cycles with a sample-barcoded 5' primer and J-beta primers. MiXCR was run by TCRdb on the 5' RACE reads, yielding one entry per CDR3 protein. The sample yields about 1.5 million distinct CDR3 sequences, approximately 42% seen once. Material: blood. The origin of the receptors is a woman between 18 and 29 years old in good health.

CDR3 sequence reads: CASSPMTTLQETQYF. The CDR3 DNA is TGTGCCAGCAGCCCGATGACAACCCTACAAGAGACCCAGTACTTC. This chain links TRBV7-2 with TRBJ2-5, with unresolved D. Trimming removed 5 bases at V and 2 bases at J, with 15 bases between. Germline V gives CDR1 SGHTA, CDR2 FQGNSA. The CDR3 has 15 residues.

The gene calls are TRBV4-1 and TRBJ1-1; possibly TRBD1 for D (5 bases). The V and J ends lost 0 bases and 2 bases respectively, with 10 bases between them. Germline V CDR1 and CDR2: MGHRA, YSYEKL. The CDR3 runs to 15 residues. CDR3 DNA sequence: TGCGCCAGCAGCCAAGAGTCAGGGCGAAACACTGAAGCTTTCTTT. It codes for CASSQESGRNTEAFF.

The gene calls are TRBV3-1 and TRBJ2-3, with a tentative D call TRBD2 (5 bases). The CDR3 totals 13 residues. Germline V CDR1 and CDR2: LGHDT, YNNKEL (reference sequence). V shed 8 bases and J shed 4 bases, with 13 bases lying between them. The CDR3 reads CASGRGAPDTQYF. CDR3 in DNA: TGTGCCAGCGGCCGGGGAGCCCCAGATACGCAGTATTTT.

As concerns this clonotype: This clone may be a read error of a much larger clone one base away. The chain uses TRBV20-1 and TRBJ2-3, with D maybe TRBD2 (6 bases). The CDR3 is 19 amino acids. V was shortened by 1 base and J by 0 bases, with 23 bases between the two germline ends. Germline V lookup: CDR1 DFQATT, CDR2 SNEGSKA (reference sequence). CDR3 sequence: CSARGWRALQVPSTDTQYF. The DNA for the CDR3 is TGCAGTGCTAGAGGATGGAGGGCCCTACAGGTCCCTAGCACAGATACGCAGTATTTT.

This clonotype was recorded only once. The CDR3 reads CASSYDPRVMNTEAFF. The CDR3 DNA reads TGTGCCAGCAGTTACGATCCCAGGGTAATGAACACTGAAGCTTTCTTT. This chain connects TRBV6-2 or TRBV6-3 to TRBJ1-1; D possibly corresponds to TRBD1 (5 bases). Germline CDR1 and CDR2: MNHEY and SVGEGT. Trimming removed 2 bases at V and 0 bases at J, with 13 bases between. This CDR3 has 16 amino acids.

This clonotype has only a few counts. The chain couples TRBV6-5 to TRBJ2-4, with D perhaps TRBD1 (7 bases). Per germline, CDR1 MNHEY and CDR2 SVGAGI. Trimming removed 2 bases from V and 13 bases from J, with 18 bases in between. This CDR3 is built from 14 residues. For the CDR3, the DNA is TGTGCCAGCAGTTACCCAGGGGGACTGGAGGAGCAGTACTTC. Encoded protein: CASSYPGGLEEQYF.

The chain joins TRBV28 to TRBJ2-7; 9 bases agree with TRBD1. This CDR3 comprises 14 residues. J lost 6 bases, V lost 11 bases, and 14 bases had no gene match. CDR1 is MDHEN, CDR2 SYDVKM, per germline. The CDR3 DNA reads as TGTGCCGGCATGGGGGGACAGGGTACCGGCGAGCAGTACTTC. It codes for CAGMGGQGTGEQYF.

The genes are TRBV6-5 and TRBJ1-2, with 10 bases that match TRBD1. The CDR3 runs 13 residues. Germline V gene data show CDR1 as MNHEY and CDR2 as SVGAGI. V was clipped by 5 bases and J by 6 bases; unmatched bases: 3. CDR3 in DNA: TGTGCCAGCAGTGACGGGACAGGGGATGGCTACACCTTC. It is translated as CASSDGTGDGYTF.

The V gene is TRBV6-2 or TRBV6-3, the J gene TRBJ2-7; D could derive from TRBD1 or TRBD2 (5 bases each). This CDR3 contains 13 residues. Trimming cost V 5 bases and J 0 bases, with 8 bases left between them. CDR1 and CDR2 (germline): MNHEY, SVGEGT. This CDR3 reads CASSRDHSYEQYF. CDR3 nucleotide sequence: TGTGCCAGCAGTCGGGACCACTCCTACGAGCAGTACTTC.

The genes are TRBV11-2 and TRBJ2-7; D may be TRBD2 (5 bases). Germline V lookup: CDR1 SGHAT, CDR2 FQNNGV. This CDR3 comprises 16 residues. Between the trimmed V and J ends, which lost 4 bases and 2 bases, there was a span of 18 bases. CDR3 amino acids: CASSSLEGPQPYEQYF. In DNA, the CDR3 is TGTGCCAGCAGCTCCCTCGAGGGCCCTCAGCCCTACGAGCAGTACTTC.

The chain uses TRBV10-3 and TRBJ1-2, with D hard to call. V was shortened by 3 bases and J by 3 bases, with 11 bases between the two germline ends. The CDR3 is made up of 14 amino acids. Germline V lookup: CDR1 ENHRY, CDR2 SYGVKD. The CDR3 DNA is TGTGCCATCAGTGAAACGGGTAATGACTATGGCTACACCTTC. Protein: CAISETGNDYGYTF.

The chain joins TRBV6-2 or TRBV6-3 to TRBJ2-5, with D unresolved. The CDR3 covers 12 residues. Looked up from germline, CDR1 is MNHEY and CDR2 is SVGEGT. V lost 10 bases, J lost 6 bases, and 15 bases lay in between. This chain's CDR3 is CATGEVPQTQYF. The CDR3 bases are TGTGCCACCGGTGAAGTCCCCCAGACCCAGTACTTC.

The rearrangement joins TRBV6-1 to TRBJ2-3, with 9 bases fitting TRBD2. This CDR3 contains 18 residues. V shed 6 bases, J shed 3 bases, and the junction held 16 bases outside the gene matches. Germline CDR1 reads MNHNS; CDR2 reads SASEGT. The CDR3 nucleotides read TGTGCCAGCAGCATAGCGGGAGTTAATGCCTGGGGAACAGATACGCAGTATTTT. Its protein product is CASSIAGVNAWGTDTQYF.

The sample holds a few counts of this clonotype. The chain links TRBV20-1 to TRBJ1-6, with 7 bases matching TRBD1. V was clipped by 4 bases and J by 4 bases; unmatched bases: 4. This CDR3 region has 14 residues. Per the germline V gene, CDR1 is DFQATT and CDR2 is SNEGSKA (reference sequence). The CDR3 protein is CSATQGDYNSPLHF. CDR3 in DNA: TGCAGTGCTACGCAGGGGGATTATAATTCACCCCTCCACTTT.

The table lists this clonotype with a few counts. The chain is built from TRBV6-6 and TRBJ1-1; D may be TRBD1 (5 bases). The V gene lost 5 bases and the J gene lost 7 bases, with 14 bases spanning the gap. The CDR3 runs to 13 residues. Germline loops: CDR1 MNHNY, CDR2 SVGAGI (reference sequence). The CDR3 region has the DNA TGTGCCAGCAGTAAACGGGGGGAGGATGAAGCTTTCTTT. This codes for CASSKRGEDEAFF.

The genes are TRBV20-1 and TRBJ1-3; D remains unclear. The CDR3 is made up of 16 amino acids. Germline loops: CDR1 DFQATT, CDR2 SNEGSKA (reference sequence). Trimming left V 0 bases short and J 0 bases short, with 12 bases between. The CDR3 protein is CSARDTNYNSGNTIYF. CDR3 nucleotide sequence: TGCAGTGCTAGAGACACCAACTACAACTCTGGAAACACCATATATTTT.

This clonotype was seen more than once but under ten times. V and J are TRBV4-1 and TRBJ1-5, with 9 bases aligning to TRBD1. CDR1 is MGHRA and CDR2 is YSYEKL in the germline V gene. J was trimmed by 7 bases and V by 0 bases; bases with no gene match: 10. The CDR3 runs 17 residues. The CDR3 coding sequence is TGCGCCAGCAGCCAAGATCGTAACAGGGGGCTGTGGCAGCCCCAGCATTTT. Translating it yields CASSQDRNRGLWQPQHF.

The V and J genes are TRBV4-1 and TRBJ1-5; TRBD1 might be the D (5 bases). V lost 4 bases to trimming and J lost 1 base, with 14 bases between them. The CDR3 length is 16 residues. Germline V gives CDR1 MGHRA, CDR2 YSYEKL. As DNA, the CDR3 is TGCGCCAGCAGCCCATTCCGGGACGTAAGCAATCAGCCCCAGCATTTT. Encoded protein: CASSPFRDVSNQPQHF.

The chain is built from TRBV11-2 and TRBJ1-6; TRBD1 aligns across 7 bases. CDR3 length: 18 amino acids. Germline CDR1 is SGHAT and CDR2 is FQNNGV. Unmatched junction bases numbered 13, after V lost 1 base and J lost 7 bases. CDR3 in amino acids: CASSLGRSWDSRNSPLHF. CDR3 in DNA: TGTGCCAGCAGCTTAGGCCGATCCTGGGACAGTCGGAATTCACCCCTCCACTTT. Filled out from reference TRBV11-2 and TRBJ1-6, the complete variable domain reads EAGVAQSPRYKIIEKRQSVAFWCNPISGHATLYWYQQILGQGPKLLIQFQNNGVVDDSQLPKDRFSAERLKGVDSTLKIQPAKLEDSAVYLCASSLGRSWDSRNSPLHFGNGTRLTVT.